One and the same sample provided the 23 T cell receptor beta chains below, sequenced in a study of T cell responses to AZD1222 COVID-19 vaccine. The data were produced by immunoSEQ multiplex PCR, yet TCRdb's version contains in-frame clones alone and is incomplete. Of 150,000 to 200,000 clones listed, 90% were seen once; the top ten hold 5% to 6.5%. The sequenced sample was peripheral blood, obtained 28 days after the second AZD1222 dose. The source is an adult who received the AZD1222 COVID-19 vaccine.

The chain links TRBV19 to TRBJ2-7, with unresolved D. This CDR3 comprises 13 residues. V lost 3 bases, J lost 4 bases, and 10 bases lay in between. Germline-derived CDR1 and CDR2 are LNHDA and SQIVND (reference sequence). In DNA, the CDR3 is TGTGCCAGTAGTATTAATCCCGAGTACGAGCAGTACTTC. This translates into CASSINPEYEQYF.

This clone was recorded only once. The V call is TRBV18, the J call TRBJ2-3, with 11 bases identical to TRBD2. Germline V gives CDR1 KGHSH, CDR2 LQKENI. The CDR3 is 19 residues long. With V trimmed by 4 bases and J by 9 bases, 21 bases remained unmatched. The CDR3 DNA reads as TGTGCCAGCTCACTTCTTAGTGCTAGCGGGGGGTCGACCCCCTCGACGCAGTATTTT. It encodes CASSLLSASGGSTPSTQYF. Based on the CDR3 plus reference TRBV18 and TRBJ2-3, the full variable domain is NAGVMQNPRHLVRRRGQEARLRCSPMKGHSHVYWYRQLPEEGLKFMVYLQKENIIDESGMPKERFSAEFPKEGPSILRIQQVVRGDSAAYFCASSLLSASGGSTPSTQYFGPGTRLTVL.

CDR3 nucleotides: TGTGCCAGCCGACTCGGGCAGTTCGGCGGCTACACCTTC. The encoded protein is CASRLGQFGGYTF. The chain has TRBV6-5 and TRBJ1-2; D is uncertain. Per germline, CDR1 MNHEY and CDR2 SVGAGI. Trimming left V 8 bases short and J 8 bases short, with 18 bases between. The CDR3 runs 13 residues.

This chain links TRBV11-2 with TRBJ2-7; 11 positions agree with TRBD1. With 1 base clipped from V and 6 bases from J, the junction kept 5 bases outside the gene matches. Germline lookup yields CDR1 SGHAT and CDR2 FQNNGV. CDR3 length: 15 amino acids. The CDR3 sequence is CASSLVGGTGGEQYF. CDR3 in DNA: TGTGCCAGCAGCTTAGTAGGGGGGACAGGGGGCGAGCAGTACTTC.

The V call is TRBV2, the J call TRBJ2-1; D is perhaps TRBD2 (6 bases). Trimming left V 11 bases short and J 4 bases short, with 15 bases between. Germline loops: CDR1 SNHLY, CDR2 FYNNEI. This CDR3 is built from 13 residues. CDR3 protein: CAGAGTRYNEQFF. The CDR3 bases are TGTGCCGGGGCGGGAACTAGGTACAATGAGCAGTTCTTC.

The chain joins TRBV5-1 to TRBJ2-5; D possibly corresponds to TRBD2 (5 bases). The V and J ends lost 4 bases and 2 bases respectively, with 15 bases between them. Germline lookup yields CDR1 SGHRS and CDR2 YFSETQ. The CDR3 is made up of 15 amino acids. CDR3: CASSEAPRRQETQYF. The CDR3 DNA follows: TGCGCCAGCAGCGAGGCCCCCCGGAGGCAAGAGACCCAGTACTTC. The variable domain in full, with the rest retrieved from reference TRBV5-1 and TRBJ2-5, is KAGVTQTPRYLIKTRGQQVTLSCSPISGHRSVSWYQQTPGQGLQFLFEYFSETQRNKGNFPGRFSGRQFSNSRSEMNVSTLELGDSALYLCASSEAPRRQETQYFGPGTRLLVL.

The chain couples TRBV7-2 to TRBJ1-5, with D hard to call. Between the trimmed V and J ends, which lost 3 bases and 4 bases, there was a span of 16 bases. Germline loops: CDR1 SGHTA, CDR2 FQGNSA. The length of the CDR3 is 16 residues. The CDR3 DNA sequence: TGTGCCAGCAGCTTGATTACCGTTGGCAGGAATCAGCCCCAGCATTTT. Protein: CASSLITVGRNQPQHF.

CDR3 bases: TGTGCCAGCAGCCCGGACAGGGGCGGTGAAAAACTGTTTTTT. It codes for CASSPDRGGEKLFF. The chain uses TRBV7-9 and TRBJ1-4; TRBD1 aligns across 9 bases. The CDR3 contains 14 residues. V trimming: 5 bases; J trimming: 7 bases; junction bases outside the gene matches: 5. Germline V gene lookup returns CDR1 SEHNR and CDR2 FQNEAQ (reference sequence).

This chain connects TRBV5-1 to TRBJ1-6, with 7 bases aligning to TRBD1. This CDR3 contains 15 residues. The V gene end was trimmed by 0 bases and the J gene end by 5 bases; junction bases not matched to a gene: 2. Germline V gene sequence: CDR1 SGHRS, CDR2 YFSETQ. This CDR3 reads CASSLGQGDNSPLHF. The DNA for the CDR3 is TGCGCCAGCAGCTTGGGACAGGGTGATAATTCACCCCTCCACTTT.

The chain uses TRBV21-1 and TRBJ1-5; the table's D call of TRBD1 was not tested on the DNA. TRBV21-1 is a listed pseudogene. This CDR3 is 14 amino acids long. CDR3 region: CASRGTGLNQPQHF. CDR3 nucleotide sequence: TGTGCCAGCAGGGGGACAGGGCTTAATCAGCCCCAGCATTTT.

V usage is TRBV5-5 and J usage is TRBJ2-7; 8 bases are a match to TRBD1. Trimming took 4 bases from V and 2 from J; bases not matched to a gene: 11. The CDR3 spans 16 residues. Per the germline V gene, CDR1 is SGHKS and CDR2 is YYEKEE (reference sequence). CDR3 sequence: CASSGLPGQDAYEQYF. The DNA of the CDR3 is TGTGCCAGCAGCGGTCTACCGGGACAGGATGCCTACGAGCAGTACTTC.

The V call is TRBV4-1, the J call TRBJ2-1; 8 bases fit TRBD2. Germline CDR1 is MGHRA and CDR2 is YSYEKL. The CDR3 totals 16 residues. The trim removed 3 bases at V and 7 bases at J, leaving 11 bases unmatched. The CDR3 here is CASSHGMASGSNEQFF. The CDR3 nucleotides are TGCGCCAGCAGCCACGGAATGGCTAGCGGGTCAAATGAGCAGTTCTTC.

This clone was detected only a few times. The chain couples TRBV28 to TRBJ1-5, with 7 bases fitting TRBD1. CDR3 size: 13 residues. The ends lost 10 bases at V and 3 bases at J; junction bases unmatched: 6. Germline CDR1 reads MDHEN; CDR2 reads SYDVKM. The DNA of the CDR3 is TGTGCCACCCAGGGACAGCCCAATCAGCCCCAGCATTTT. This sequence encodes CATQGQPNQPQHF.

The CDR3 nucleotides are TGTGCCATCAGTATAAGGGGGATTGCTAATGAAAAACTGTTTTTT. Residues: CAISIRGIANEKLFF. This rearrangement joins TRBV10-3 to TRBJ1-4; a weak D match, TRBD1 (6 bases). Looked up from germline, CDR1 is ENHRY and CDR2 is SYGVKD. The CDR3 length is 15 residues. The ends were cut back, 5 bases at V and 3 bases at J, with 13 bases in the middle.

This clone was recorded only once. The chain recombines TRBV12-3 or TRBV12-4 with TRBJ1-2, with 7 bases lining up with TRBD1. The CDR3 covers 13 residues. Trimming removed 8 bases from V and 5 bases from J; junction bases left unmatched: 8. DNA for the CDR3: TGTGCCAGCGAAGACAGGGTGGGGTATGGCTACACCTTC. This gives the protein CASEDRVGYGYTF.

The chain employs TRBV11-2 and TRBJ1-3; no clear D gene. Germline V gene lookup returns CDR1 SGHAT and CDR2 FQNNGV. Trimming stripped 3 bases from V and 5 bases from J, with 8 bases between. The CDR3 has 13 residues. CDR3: CASSFEGRNTIYF. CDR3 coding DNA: TGTGCCAGCAGCTTCGAAGGGAGAAACACCATATATTTT.

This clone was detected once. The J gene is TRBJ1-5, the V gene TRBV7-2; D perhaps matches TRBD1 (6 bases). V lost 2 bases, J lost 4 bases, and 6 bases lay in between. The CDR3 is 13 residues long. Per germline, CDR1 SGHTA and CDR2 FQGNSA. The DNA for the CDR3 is TGTGCCAGCAGCTTACAGGGGAATCAGCCCCAGCATTTT. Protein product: CASSLQGNQPQHF. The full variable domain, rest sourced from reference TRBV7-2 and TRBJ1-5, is GAGVSQSPSNKVTEKGKDVELRCDPISGHTALYWYRQSLGQGLEFLIYFQGNSAPDKSGLPSDRFSAERTGGSVSTLTIQRTQQEDSAVYLCASSLQGNQPQHFGDGTRLSIL.

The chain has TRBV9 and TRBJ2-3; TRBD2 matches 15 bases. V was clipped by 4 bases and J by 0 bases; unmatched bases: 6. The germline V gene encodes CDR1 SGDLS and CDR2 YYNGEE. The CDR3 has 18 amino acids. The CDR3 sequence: CASSLGTSGGPSTDTQYF. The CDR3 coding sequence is TGTGCCAGCAGCTTAGGGACTAGCGGGGGGCCTAGCACAGATACGCAGTATTTT.

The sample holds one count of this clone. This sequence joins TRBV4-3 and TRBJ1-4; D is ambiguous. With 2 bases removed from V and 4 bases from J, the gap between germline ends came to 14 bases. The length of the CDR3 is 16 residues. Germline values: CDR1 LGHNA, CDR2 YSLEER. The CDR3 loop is CASSQREGYLNEKLFF. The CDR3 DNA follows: TGCGCCAGCAGCCAAAGAGAAGGATACCTTAATGAAAAACTGTTTTTT.

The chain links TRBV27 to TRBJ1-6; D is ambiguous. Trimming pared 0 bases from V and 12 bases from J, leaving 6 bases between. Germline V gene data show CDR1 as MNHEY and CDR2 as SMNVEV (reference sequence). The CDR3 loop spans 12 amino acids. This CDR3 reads CASSLSEGPLHF. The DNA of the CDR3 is TGTGCCAGCAGTTTATCGGAGGGACCCCTCCACTTT.

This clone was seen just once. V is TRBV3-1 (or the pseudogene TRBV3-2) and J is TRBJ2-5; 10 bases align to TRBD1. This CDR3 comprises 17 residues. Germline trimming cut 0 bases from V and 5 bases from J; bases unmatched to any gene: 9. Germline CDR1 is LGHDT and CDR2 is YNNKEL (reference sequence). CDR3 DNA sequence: TGTGCCAGCAGCCAAGATTATGTGACAGGGGGCACGGAGACCCAGTACTTC. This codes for CASSQDYVTGGTETQYF.

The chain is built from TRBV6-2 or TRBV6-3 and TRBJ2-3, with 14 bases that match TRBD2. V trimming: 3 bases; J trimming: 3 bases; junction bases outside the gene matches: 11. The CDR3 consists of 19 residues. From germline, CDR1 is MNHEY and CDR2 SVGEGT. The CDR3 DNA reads TGTGCCAGCAGTTATAATCCCGGGACTAGCGGGAGAACGACAGATACGCAGTATTTT. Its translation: CASSYNPGTSGRTTDTQYF.

CDR3 amino acids: CASSESAGWRSYEQYF. CDR3 DNA: TGCGCCAGCAGTGAGTCGGCCGGCTGGCGCTCCTACGAGCAGTACTTC. The chain joins TRBV10-2 to TRBJ2-7; D unclear. Germline values: CDR1 WSHSY, CDR2 SAAADI. V lost 0 bases and J lost 0, with 12 bases in between. The CDR3 is 16 residues long.